The rows below give T cell receptor beta chains drawn from one sample of a study of post-analysis software for immune sequencing data. TCRdb recomputed calls from the PCR reads with MiXCR, one row per CDR3 protein. This table has fewer than 850,000 distinct CDR3 sequences, 46% appearing once. Material: blood. These receptors all stem from a girl between 10 and 17 years old with multiple sclerosis. CDR3s include the opening cysteine and the closing phenylalanine or tryptophan. D genes are given only for firm matches. Size tells how often a clone was seen (once, few, many) or the class of an expanded clone, and some rows leave it out.

cdr3_aa: CASRNGRAAPGLASNTGELFF
cdr3_nt: TGTGCCAGTAGGAACGGACGGGCCGCACCTGGGTTAGCATCGAACACCGGGGAGCTGTTTTTT
j_call: TRBJ2-2
d_call: NA
clone_size: NA
v_call: TRBV19
cdr3_length: 21

cdr3_aa: CASSIGRGGRVEQYF
cdr3_nt: TGTGCCAGCAGTATAGGGCGCGGGGGCCGCGTTGAGCAGTACTTC
j_call: TRBJ2-5
d_call: NA
clone_size: few
v_call: TRBV6-5
cdr3_length: 15

cdr3_aa: CAWSERSGYTF
cdr3_nt: TGTGCCTGGAGTGAGAGGAGTGGCTACACCTTC
j_call: TRBJ1-2
d_call: NA
clone_size: NA
v_call: TRBV30
cdr3_length: 11

cdr3_aa: CASSPLLAGNYEQYF
cdr3_nt: TGTGCCAGCAGCCCCCTCCTTGCGGGAAACTACGAGCAGTACTTC
j_call: TRBJ2-7
d_call: NA
clone_size: NA
v_call: TRBV5-5
cdr3_length: 15

cdr3_aa: CASSLQGGSFYEQYF
cdr3_nt: TGTGCCAGCTCACTTCAGGGGGGATCCTTCTACGAGCAGTACTTC
j_call: TRBJ2-7
d_call: NA
clone_size: NA
v_call: TRBV18
cdr3_length: 15

cdr3_aa: CASSLPVETQYF
cdr3_nt: TGTGCCAGCAGTTTACCGGTTGAGACCCAGTACTTC
j_call: TRBJ2-5
d_call: NA
clone_size: few
v_call: TRBV28
cdr3_length: 12

cdr3_aa: CASSVELAVYNEQFF
cdr3_nt: TGTGCCAGCAGCGTAGAACTAGCGGTCTACAATGAGCAGTTCTTC
j_call: TRBJ2-1
d_call: TRBD2
clone_size: few
v_call: TRBV9
cdr3_length: 15

cdr3_aa: CSARPGLASEQYF
cdr3_nt: TGCAGTGCTAGACCCGGACTAGCGAGCGAGCAGTACTTC
j_call: TRBJ2-7
d_call: TRBD2
clone_size: NA
v_call: TRBV20-1
cdr3_length: 13

cdr3_aa: CSVQTGAPSGANVLTF
cdr3_nt: TGCAGCGTGCAAACGGGGGCCCCCTCTGGGGCCAACGTCCTGACTTTC
j_call: TRBJ2-6
d_call: NA
clone_size: NA
v_call: TRBV29-1
cdr3_length: 16

cdr3_aa: CASSPGDYWAAEQFF
cdr3_nt: TGTGCCAGCAGCCCGGGGGACTACTGGGCGGCCGAGCAGTTCTTC
j_call: TRBJ2-1
d_call: TRBD2
clone_size: NA
v_call: TRBV7-2
cdr3_length: 15

cdr3_aa: CAWSAWGNSALKGYTF
cdr3_nt: TGTGCCTGGAGTGCCTGGGGGAACTCCGCGCTTAAGGGCTACACCTTC
j_call: TRBJ1-2
d_call: NA
clone_size: NA
v_call: TRBV30
cdr3_length: 16

cdr3_aa: CAWSLAGAPNIQYF
cdr3_nt: TGTGCCTGGAGCCTAGCGGGAGCCCCAAACATTCAGTACTTC
j_call: TRBJ2-4
d_call: TRBD2
clone_size: NA
v_call: TRBV30
cdr3_length: 14

cdr3_aa: CASSLGWPLEGRPEGEQFF
cdr3_nt: TGCGCCAGCAGCTTGGGGTGGCCCTTGGAGGGACGACCTGAAGGTGAGCAGTTCTTC
j_call: TRBJ2-1
d_call: NA
clone_size: NA
v_call: TRBV5-1
cdr3_length: 19

cdr3_aa: CSARDGGAPYNEQFF
cdr3_nt: TGCAGTGCTAGAGATGGCGGGGCCCCCTACAATGAGCAGTTCTTC
j_call: TRBJ2-1
d_call: NA
clone_size: few
v_call: TRBV20-1
cdr3_length: 15

cdr3_aa: CSARSLTQRETQYF
cdr3_nt: TGCAGTGCTAGATCTCTTACCCAGAGGGAGACCCAGTACTTC
j_call: TRBJ2-5
d_call: NA
clone_size: few
v_call: TRBV20-1
cdr3_length: 14

cdr3_aa: CASGTGTQPQHF
cdr3_nt: TGTGCCAGCGGGACAGGGACTCAGCCCCAGCATTTT
j_call: TRBJ1-5
d_call: TRBD1
clone_size: few
v_call: TRBV28
cdr3_length: 12

cdr3_aa: CAITSGGQGRTEAFF
cdr3_nt: TGTGCCATCACATCAGGAGGCCAGGGACGCACTGAAGCTTTCTTT
j_call: TRBJ1-1
d_call: NA
clone_size: few
v_call: TRBV10-3
cdr3_length: 15

cdr3_aa: CASNGDRVVTDGYTF
cdr3_nt: TGTGCCAGCAACGGGGACAGGGTAGTAACCGATGGCTACACCTTC
j_call: TRBJ1-2
d_call: NA
clone_size: NA
v_call: TRBV21-1
cdr3_length: 15

cdr3_aa: CASSLVFGRGIYEQYF
cdr3_nt: TGTGCTAGCAGCTTAGTGTTCGGCAGGGGGATCTACGAGCAGTACTTC
j_call: TRBJ2-7
d_call: TRBD1
clone_size: NA
v_call: TRBV7-7
cdr3_length: 16

cdr3_aa: CASSLGPGVEGGNEQFF
cdr3_nt: TGTGCCAGCAGCTTAGGACCGGGAGTAGAGGGCGGCAATGAGCAGTTCTTC
j_call: TRBJ2-1
d_call: NA
clone_size: NA
v_call: TRBV7-3
cdr3_length: 17

cdr3_aa: CASRAASGPRYNEQFF
cdr3_nt: TGCGCCAGCAGGGCCGCTAGCGGCCCACGCTACAATGAGCAGTTCTTC
j_call: TRBJ2-1
d_call: TRBD2
clone_size: NA
v_call: TRBV4-3
cdr3_length: 16

cdr3_aa: CASSTRLAGGNEQYF
cdr3_nt: TGCGCCAGCAGCACGAGACTAGCGGGGGGCAATGAGCAGTACTTC
j_call: TRBJ2-5
d_call: TRBD2
clone_size: NA
v_call: TRBV5-1
cdr3_length: 15

cdr3_aa: CANSVSGAENQPQHF
cdr3_nt: TGTGCCAACAGCGTCTCAGGGGCGGAAAATCAGCCCCAGCATTTT
j_call: TRBJ1-5
d_call: NA
clone_size: NA
v_call: TRBV9
cdr3_length: 15